This T cell receptor (beta chain) was profiled in a study of cytomegalovirus exposure and HLA in healthy donors. Trimming cost V 3 bases and J 3 bases; bases outside gene matches: 5. Germline V gives CDR1 SEHNR, CDR2 FQNEAQ (reference sequence). CDR3 length equals 14 residues. Primers: 60 Vbeta forward and 13 Jbeta reverse. TCRdb's copy holds only in-frame clones and misses some; the assay was immunoSEQ multiplex PCR. Found here are under 65,000 clones, 70% to 85% of them singletons; the top ten hold 2.5% to 3%. The chain recombines TRBV7-9 with TRBJ2-7; TRBD2 matches at 7 bases. This receptor was identified in a middle-aged man in good health and CMV-seronegative. Specimen: PBMCs. The DNA of the CDR3 is TGTGCCAGCAGCTTCGATTCGGGGGGCTACGAGCAGTACTTC. It translates to CASSFDSGGYEQYF.